These 6 T cell receptor beta chains were all obtained from the same sample, sequenced in a study of blood T cell repertoires in COVID-19. Measured with immunoSEQ multiplex PCR; TCRdb has only the in-frame clones, and not every one. This table has almost 400,000 clones, roughly 90% appearing once. The specimen was PBMCs or T cells enriched from blood (not recorded which). Receptor source: a woman in her 30s with acute COVID-19.

The chain carries TRBV3-1 (or the pseudogene TRBV3-2) and TRBJ1-5; 7 bases are shared with TRBD1. With V trimmed by 2 bases and J by 5 bases, 6 bases remained unmatched. This CDR3 contains 15 residues. The germline V gene has CDR1 LGHDT and CDR2 YNNKEL (reference sequence). The CDR3 loop reads CASSQRQGLYQPQHF. In DNA form, the CDR3 reads TGTGCCAGCAGCCAACGACAGGGCCTATATCAGCCCCAGCATTTT.

The chain uses TRBV1 and TRBJ2-7; the table's D call TRBD2 went unverified against the DNA. TRBV1 is described as a pseudogene. CDR3 length: 12 amino acids. CDR3 in amino acids: CTSSQVDYEQYF. The CDR3 coding sequence is TGCACCAGCAGCCAAGTAGACTACGAGCAGTACTTC.

This clone was seen a handful of times. V usage is TRBV29-1 and J usage is TRBJ2-2, with 8 bases identical to TRBD1. Trimming removed 6 bases from V and 3 bases from J; junction bases left unmatched: 3. In germline, CDR1 is SQVTM, CDR2 ANQGSEA. The CDR3 runs to 13 residues. The CDR3 bases are TGCAGCGTAGACAGGGGTTACACCGGGGAGCTGTTTTTT. Its protein is CSVDRGYTGELFF.

V usage is TRBV11-1 and J usage is TRBJ2-3; 7 bases match TRBD2. With 10 bases clipped from V and 0 bases from J, the junction kept 7 bases outside the gene matches. The germline CDR1 and CDR2 sequences are SGHAT and FQDESV (reference sequence). The CDR3 is made up of 14 amino acids. As DNA, the CDR3 is TGTGCCACATCTTGGCGGGGGAGCACAGATACGCAGTATTTT. As protein: CATSWRGSTDTQYF.

The gene calls are TRBV14 and TRBJ2-7; tentatively, D is TRBD1 (6 bases). The CDR3 consists of 15 residues. Germline CDR1 and CDR2: SGHDN and FVKESK. The germline V and J ends were trimmed by 0 bases and 7 bases, with 16 bases remaining between them. The CDR3 loop reads CASSQEILQGSEQYF. CDR3 nucleotides: TGTGCCAGCAGCCAAGAGATACTACAGGGTAGTGAGCAGTACTTC.

V usage is TRBV2 and J usage is TRBJ2-7, with 9 bases matching TRBD1. The CDR3 runs to 13 residues. Germline V gene data show CDR1 as SNHLY and CDR2 as FYNNEI. Germline trimming cut 8 bases from V and 3 bases from J; bases unmatched to any gene: 5. The CDR3 loop reads CASQRGQGYEQYF. CDR3 nucleotide sequence: TGTGCCAGCCAGAGGGGACAGGGCTACGAGCAGTACTTC.